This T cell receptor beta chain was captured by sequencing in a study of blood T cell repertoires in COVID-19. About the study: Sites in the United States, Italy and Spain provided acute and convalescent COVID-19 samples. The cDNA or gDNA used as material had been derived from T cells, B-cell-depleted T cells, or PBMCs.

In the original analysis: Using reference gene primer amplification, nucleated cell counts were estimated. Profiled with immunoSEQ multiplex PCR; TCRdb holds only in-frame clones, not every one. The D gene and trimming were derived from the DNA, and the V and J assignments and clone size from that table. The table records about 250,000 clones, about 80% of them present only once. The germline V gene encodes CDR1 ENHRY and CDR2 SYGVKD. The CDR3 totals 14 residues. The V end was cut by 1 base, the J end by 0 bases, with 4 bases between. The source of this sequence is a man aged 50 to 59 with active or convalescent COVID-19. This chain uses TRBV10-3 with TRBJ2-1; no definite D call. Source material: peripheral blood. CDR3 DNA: TGTGCCATCAGTGAGTTGAGCTCCTACAATGAGCAGTTCTTC. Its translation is CAISELSSYNEQFF.